A selection of T cell receptor beta chains follows, all from one sample in a study of shared clonotypes between healthy human individuals. This table comes from immunoSEQ multiplex PCR, and its TCRdb copy is limited to in-frame clones, with some not included. The data hold some 1,900,000 clones, with about 95% observed a single time. Sequencing input: naive CD8+ T cells sorted from blood. The receptors were gathered from a man between 18 and 29 years old in good health. Both conserved end residues are part of each CDR3. The order of the fields is J gene, V gene, clone size, D gene, CDR3 length, CDR3 DNA, CDR3 protein. The D gene is left open where the match is weak. Rows may omit the clone size; those that give it use once, few, many or a size class.

TRBJ2-7 | TRBV9 | - | - | 13 | TGTGCCAGCAGCCCGCCAGGGTCATCCGAGCAGTACTTC | CASSPPGSSEQYF
TRBJ2-5 | TRBV27 | - | - | 13 | TGTGCCAGCAGTGGGCCTACGGCGACGGCCCAGTACTTC | CASSGPTATAQYF
TRBJ2-1 | TRBV6-1 | - | - | 16 | TGTGCCAGCAGTGAACACACAGGACCTTCCTACAATGAGCAGTTCTTC | CASSEHTGPSYNEQFF
TRBJ2-4 | TRBV7-6 | - | - | 18 | TGTGCCAGCAGCCTTGCTAGCGCGCTTGCGATTGGTGGAAACATTCAGTACTTC | CASSLASALAIGGNIQYF
TRBJ2-1 | TRBV7-2 | - | - | 11 | TGTGCCAGCAGCTTAGAAGTTGAGCAGTTCTTC | CASSLEVEQFF
TRBJ2-3 | TRBV11-3 | - | - | 16 | TGTGCCAGCAGCTCTGGACAGTATTCTAGCACAGATACGCAGTATTTT | CASSSGQYSSTDTQYF
TRBJ2-7 | TRBV5-1 | - | - | 11 | TGCGCCAGCAGCAGAGGGGGCGAGCAGTACTTC | CASSRGGEQYF
TRBJ2-1 | TRBV29-1 | - | - | 11 | TGCAGCGCCGACGGGTACAATGAGCAGTTCTTC | CSADGYNEQFF
TRBJ2-5 | TRBV7-3 | - | TRBD1 | 16 | TGTGCCAGCAGCTCGCCGGGACAGGGACTCCAAGAGACCCAGTACTTC | CASSSPGQGLQETQYF
TRBJ2-7 | TRBV28 | - | - | 13 | TGTGCCAGCAGTCCGATAGCTGGGTACGAGCAGTACTTC | CASSPIAGYEQYF
TRBJ2-5 | TRBV14 | - | - | 14 | TGTGCCAGCAGCCAAGATCAGAGTCAAGAGACCCAGTACTTC | CASSQDQSQETQYF
TRBJ2-5 | TRBV2 | - | - | 14 | TGTGCCAGCAGTTTCCTTCAGGGTGTTGAGACCCAGTACTTC | CASSFLQGVETQYF
TRBJ2-7 | TRBV6-5 | - | TRBD1 | 14 | TGTGCCAGCAGTTACTCGGGGACAGGATACGAGCAGTACTTC | CASSYSGTGYEQYF
TRBJ2-7 | TRBV9 | - | TRBD1 | 15 | TGTGCCAGCAGCGTAGGGGGGGACAGGTCCTACGAGCAGTACTTC | CASSVGGDRSYEQYF
TRBJ1-1 | TRBV6-1 | once | - | 15 | TGTGCCAGCAGTGAATGGGGCCTAATGAACACTGAAGCTTTCTTT | CASSEWGLMNTEAFF
TRBJ2-7 | TRBV4-3 | - | - | 16 | TGCGCCAGCAGCCAAATCCGGGGGAATGGGCTCTACGAGCAGTACTTC | CASSQIRGNGLYEQYF
TRBJ1-5 | TRBV29-1 | - | - | 15 | TGCAGCGTTGGGGTTGAAGACGAAGGAGATCAGCCCCAGCATTTT | CSVGVEDEGDQPQHF
TRBJ2-7 | TRBV6-5 | - | TRBD1 | 14 | TGTGCCAGCAGTTCGACAGGGTTGGGGAACGAGCAGTACTTC | CASSSTGLGNEQYF
TRBJ2-3 | TRBV19 | once | - | 12 | TGTGCCAGTAGTTTTTTAGCAGATACGCAGTATTTT | CASSFLADTQYF
TRBJ1-5 | TRBV15 | once | - | 13 | TGTGCCACCAGCAAGGAAGGGAATCAGCCCCAGCATTTT | CATSKEGNQPQHF
TRBJ1-2 | TRBV5-8 | - | - | 11 | TGTGCCAGCAGCGAAGGATACGGCTACACCTTC | CASSEGYGYTF
TRBJ2-3 | TRBV6-6 | - | - | 13 | TGTGCCAGCACCTGGGGGGACCCAGATACGCAGTATTTT | CASTWGDPDTQYF
TRBJ2-5 | TRBV6-5 | - | - | 14 | TGTGCCAGCAGTTTAGGGGAGTTTCAAGAGACCCAGTACTTC | CASSLGEFQETQYF
TRBJ2-7 | TRBV11-2 | - | TRBD1 | 17 | TGTGCCAGCTGCGATAGCATGACAGGGTTCACGTCCTACGAGCAGTACTTC | CASCDSMTGFTSYEQYF